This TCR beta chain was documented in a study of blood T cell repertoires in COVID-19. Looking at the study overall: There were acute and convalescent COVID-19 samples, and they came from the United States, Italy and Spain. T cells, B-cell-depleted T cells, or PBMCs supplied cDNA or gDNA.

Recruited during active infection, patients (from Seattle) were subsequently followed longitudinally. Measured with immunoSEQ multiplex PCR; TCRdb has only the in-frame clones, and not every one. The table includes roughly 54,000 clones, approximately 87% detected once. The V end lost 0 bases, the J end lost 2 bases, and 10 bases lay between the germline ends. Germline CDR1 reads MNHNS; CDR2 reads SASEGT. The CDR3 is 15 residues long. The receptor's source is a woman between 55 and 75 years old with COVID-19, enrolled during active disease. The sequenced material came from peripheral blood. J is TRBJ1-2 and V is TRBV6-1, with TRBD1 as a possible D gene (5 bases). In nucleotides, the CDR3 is TGTGCCAGCAGTGAAGCTGGACAACCCAACTATGGCTACACCTTC. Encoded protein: CASSEAGQPNYGYTF.